This TCR beta chain was retrieved from a study of T cell repertoires in cytomegalovirus infection. Study background: Through public TCR beta signatures, both CMV infection and matching HLA type were indicated. Overall study findings and caveats: Summed frequency of shared TCR beta families picked out CMV carriers who also had the relevant HLA. Ex vivo responses were dominated by HLA-C-restricted CMV-specific TCR beta clonotypes.

Points on this clonotype: Its antigen is as yet unknown. This clone may be a read error of a much larger clone one base away.

From the reads, TCRdb called clonotypes with MiXCR, one entry per CDR3 protein. The data contain about 310,000 distinct CDR3 sequences, 17% of them singletons. The CDR3 runs to 13 residues. Germline CDR1 SGDLS, CDR2 YYNGEE. V gave up 3 bases and J gave up 2 bases, with 6 bases separating them. The chain recombines TRBV9 with TRBJ2-1, with D possibly being TRBD2 (6 bases). Material for sequencing was PBMCs. This TCR was recovered from a human donor in good health (CMV status not recorded). Some clones in this sample may be carry-over from other donors' samples. In DNA form, the CDR3 reads TGTGCCAGCAGCGGGGGGGCCTACAATGAGCAGTTCTTC. This sequence encodes CASSGGAYNEQFF.